This T cell receptor beta chain originates from a study of PD-L1 blockade in urothelial cancer. Study summary: At 3 weeks (second dose) and 6 weeks after starting treatment, blood was analyzed.

This table comes from immunoSEQ multiplex PCR, and its TCRdb copy is limited to in-frame clones, with some not included. The repertoire holds 60,000 to 70,000 clones, about 81% seen once, with 1.6% in the top ten. Germline V gene data show CDR1 as LGHNA and CDR2 as YNFKEQ. The CDR3 consists of 14 residues. Trimming cost V 4 bases and J 4 bases; bases outside gene matches: 5. As for time point: pretreatment peripheral blood. This clone was seen more than once but under ten times. This specimen consisted of PBMCs, obtained around atezolizumab (anti-PD-L1) treatment. The V and J genes are TRBV4-2 and TRBJ2-7; 9 bases align to TRBD2. This sequence originates from a man in his 70s with urothelial cancer. CDR3 in amino acids: CASSPQREVYEQYF. The CDR3 nucleotides are TGTGCCAGCAGCCCCCAGCGGGAGGTATACGAGCAGTACTTC.